A single sample is the source of the 20 T cell receptor beta chains below, sequenced in a study of vaccination and CD4 T cells after COVID-19. Sequencing of the DNA from cultured CD4+ T cells was carried out with the Oncomine TCR Beta short-read assay. One entry per CDR3 protein results from TCRdb running MiXCR on the PCR reads. The sample includes 20,000 to 25,000 distinct CDR3 sequences, approximately 40% of them seen just once. These receptors' targets are unknown. Treatment here: roughly nine-day PBMC culture with coronavirus spike peptide pools or control peptides (ViraFEST assay). Sample: CD4+ T cells from blood, cultured in vitro, taken before SARS-CoV-2 vaccination. The receptor set was obtained from a human donor who had recovered from COVID-19.

As for this clonotype: This may come from a read error, since a much larger clone is one base off. CDR3 region: CSADQGAQGYTF. CDR3 sequence (DNA): TGCAGTGCGGATCAGGGGGCACAGGGCTACACCTTC. The V gene is TRBV20-1, the J gene TRBJ1-2; 8 nucleotides agree with TRBD1. The CDR3 contains 12 residues. The junction had 8 bases not matched to a gene; V was cut back by 6 bases and J by 8 bases. Per germline, CDR1 DFQATT and CDR2 SNEGSKA (reference sequence).

About this clonotype: This clone may be a read error of a much larger clone one base away. V usage is TRBV27 and J usage is TRBJ1-5; D is possibly TRBD1 (6 bases). The germline V gene has CDR1 MNHEY and CDR2 SMNVEV (reference sequence). This CDR3 has 15 amino acids. V lost 8 bases and J lost 1, with 15 bases in between. Here the CDR3 reads CASCLNGQSNQPQHF. CDR3 nucleotides: TGTGCCAGCTGCTTAAACGGACAGAGCAATCAGCCCCAGCATTTT.

This sequence joins TRBV11-1 and TRBJ1-1; 7 positions match TRBD1. The CDR3 consists of 17 residues. V lost 5 bases to trimming and J lost 4 bases; unmatched junction nucleotides: 16. CDR1 is SGHAT and CDR2 is FQDESV in the germline V gene (reference sequence). In DNA, the CDR3 is TGTGCCAGCAGCCATTCGAACGCCGGGACAGTCCGCACTGAAGCTTTCTTT. The encoded protein is CASSHSNAGTVRTEAFF.

In its sample, this clonotype was seen a few times. V gene TRBV19 combines with J gene TRBJ1-2, with 8 bases fitting TRBD1. CDR3 length equals 16 residues. The V gene end was trimmed by 5 bases and the J gene end by 8 bases; junction bases not matched to a gene: 16. CDR1 is LNHDA and CDR2 is SQIVND in the germline V gene (reference sequence). Written as DNA, the CDR3 is TGTGCCAGTAGTCCCGGGGGGACAGGAGTCATCGGGGGCTACACCTTC. Its protein product is CASSPGGTGVIGGYTF.

V usage is TRBV6-1 and J usage is TRBJ2-2; D tentatively reads TRBD1 or TRBD2 (5 bases each). The V gene lost 6 bases and the J gene lost 4 bases, with 12 bases spanning the gap. Germline loops: CDR1 MNHNS, CDR2 SASEGT. This CDR3 has 14 residues. CDR3 sequence: CASRRDPATGELFF. CDR3 DNA: TGTGCCAGCAGGAGGGACCCGGCCACCGGGGAGCTGTTTTTT.

This clonotype was seen more than once but under ten times. The chain uses TRBV6-1 and TRBJ1-2; weak D call: TRBD1 (5 bases). Germline CDR1 MNHNS, CDR2 SASEGT. Trimming pared 6 bases from V and 3 bases from J, leaving 23 bases between. The CDR3 runs to 17 residues. The CDR3 DNA reads TGTGCCAGCAGCCCAGGGTTTGTTGGAACCCGGGACTATGGCTACACCTTC. It codes for CASSPGFVGTRDYGYTF.

V is TRBV28 and J is TRBJ2-4; TRBD1 agrees at 7 bases. CDR3 size: 15 residues. V lost 6 bases and J lost 7; bases outside the gene matches: 12. Per germline, CDR1 MDHEN and CDR2 SYDVKM. The CDR3 region is CASSLISTTGNIQYF. The DNA for the CDR3 is TGTGCCAGCAGCCTAATCTCCACGACAGGGAACATTCAGTACTTC.

The chain has TRBV25-1 and TRBJ2-7; the match to TRBD2 covers 10 bases. Germline V gene lookup returns CDR1 MGHDK and CDR2 SYGVNS. V trimming: 3 bases; J trimming: 3 bases; junction bases outside the gene matches: 2. CDR3 length: 14 amino acids. DNA of the CDR3: TGTGCCAGCAGTGACGGGACTAGCGTCTACGAGCAGTACTTC. Its translation is CASSDGTSVYEQYF.

This clonotype was counted only a few times. The chain combines TRBV20-1 with TRBJ1-1; a weak D match, TRBD1 (5 bases). Deletions cut 1 base from V and 0 bases from J, with 9 bases between. The germline V gene encodes CDR1 DFQATT and CDR2 SNEGSKA (reference sequence). This CDR3 contains 14 residues. Here the CDR3 DNA reads TGCAGTGCTAGAGTGGGGGTTATGAACACTGAAGCTTTCTTT. Protein: CSARVGVMNTEAFF.

This clonotype was seen only a few times. The rearrangement joins TRBV19 to TRBJ1-5; D remains ambiguous. Trimming removed 5 bases from V and 2 bases from J, with 13 bases in between. CDR3 size: 15 residues. The germline V gene encodes CDR1 LNHDA and CDR2 SQIVND (reference sequence). This CDR3 is CASSDGILGNQPQHF. CDR3 sequence (DNA): TGTGCCAGTAGTGACGGAATCTTGGGCAATCAGCCCCAGCATTTT.

The gene calls are TRBV4-1 and TRBJ1-2; no clear D gene. Trimming removed 1 base from V and 5 bases from J, with 23 bases in between. The CDR3 covers 18 residues. Germline V gives CDR1 MGHRA, CDR2 YSYEKL. The CDR3 reads CASSQVIGLTGVSYGYTF. The CDR3 nucleotides read TGCGCCAGCAGCCAAGTTATTGGATTGACGGGCGTAAGTTATGGCTACACCTTC.

This clonotype counts as large. The V call is TRBV6-1, the J call TRBJ2-7; a weak D match, TRBD1 (6 bases). This CDR3 is built from 14 residues. The V gene's germline CDR1 is MNHNS and CDR2 SASEGT. The ends were cut back, 6 bases at V and 4 bases at J, with 16 bases in the middle. CDR3 bases: TGTGCCAGCAGCCGAACGGACAGAGCTTACGAGCAGTACTTC. It yields the protein CASSRTDRAYEQYF.

This clonotype has more than one count but fewer than ten. V is TRBV20-1 and J is TRBJ1-1, with D perhaps TRBD1 (5 bases). Germline CDR1 is DFQATT and CDR2 is SNEGSKA (reference sequence). V lost 3 bases and J 1 base, leaving 15 bases between the germline ends. This CDR3 has 15 amino acids. CDR3 protein: CSAREVRGTNTEAFF. CDR3 bases: TGCAGTGCTAGGGAGGTACGGGGGACGAACACTGAAGCTTTCTTT.

The genes are TRBV20-1 and TRBJ2-3, with a tentative D call TRBD2 (5 bases). The CDR3 is 13 amino acids. CDR1 DFQATT and CDR2 SNEGSKA come from the germline V gene (reference sequence). In DNA form, the CDR3 reads TGCTCGCGAGTGGGGAGTGGGGTAGATACGCAGTATTTT. Protein sequence: CSRVGSGVDTQYF.

A few counts support this clonotype. This chain links TRBV6-1 with TRBJ1-1; D might be TRBD1 (6 bases). Germline V lookup: CDR1 MNHNS, CDR2 SASEGT. Trimming took 8 bases from V and 0 from J, leaving 25 bases between them. The CDR3 contains 18 residues. CDR3 region: CASFTLRPGHRMNTEAFF. The CDR3, as DNA: TGTGCCAGCTTTACGCTCCGTCCGGGACACCGGATGAACACTGAAGCTTTCTTT.

The genes are TRBV20-1 and TRBJ2-6; 11 nucleotides line up with TRBD1. J gave up 2 bases and V 6 bases, and 3 bases lay outside the gene matches. There are 15 residues in the CDR3. Per the germline V gene, CDR1 is DFQATT and CDR2 is SNEGSKA (reference sequence). This CDR3 reads CSARTGGAGANVLTF. The CDR3 nucleotides are TGCAGTGCCAGGACAGGGGGCGCTGGGGCCAACGTCCTGACTTTC.

This clonotype was counted only a few times. This chain links TRBV24-1 with TRBJ1-2; D is unclear. Trimming pared 0 bases from V and 8 bases from J, leaving 9 bases between. This CDR3 is 13 amino acids long. Germline-derived CDR1 and CDR2 are KGHDR and SFDVKD. As DNA, the CDR3 is TGTGCCACCAGTGATTTGGCCGCGGGGGGCTACACCTTC. Translated: CATSDLAAGGYTF.

This clonotype qualifies as medium-sized. This chain uses TRBV6-5 with TRBJ1-2; D might be TRBD1 (5 bases). This CDR3 is built from 14 residues. In germline, CDR1 is MNHEY, CDR2 SVGAGI. Trimming took off 2 bases at V and 4 bases at J, with 11 bases between the two ends. In nucleotides, the CDR3 is TGTGCCAGCAGTTACGGGGGGTCCCTCTATGGCTACACCTTC. It encodes CASSYGGSLYGYTF.

V is TRBV7-3 and J is TRBJ2-5, with 10 nucleotides matching TRBD1. Germline CDR1 SGHTA, CDR2 FQGTGA. Germline trimming cut 1 base from V and 4 bases from J; bases unmatched to any gene: 6. CDR3 size: 16 residues. CDR3 residues: CASSLMGQGIGETQYF. CDR3 in DNA: TGTGCCAGCAGCTTAATGGGACAGGGGATCGGAGAGACCCAGTACTTC.

The V call is TRBV5-8, the J call TRBJ2-5; 8 nucleotides line up with TRBD1. The trim removed 3 bases at V and 5 bases at J, leaving 6 bases unmatched. Looked up from germline, CDR1 is SGHTS and CDR2 is YDEGEE. This CDR3 is built from 14 residues. Here the CDR3 DNA reads TGTGCCAGCAGCTCACCCCAGGGGGCGGAGACCCAGTACTTC. Encoded protein: CASSSPQGAETQYF.